Below are 24 T cell receptor beta chains sequenced from a single sample in a study of regulatory T cells in long-lasting Graves disease. Researchers made TCR beta libraries by using iRepertoire HTBI primers and running Arm-PCR on CDR3 regions. One entry per CDR3 protein, called by TCRdb with MiXCR from the multiplex PCR reads. The table has roughly 350,000 distinct CDR3 sequences, 16% seen once. This sample's time point: newly diagnosed GD, antithyroid drugs for less than 3 months. From PBMCs, RNA was extracted and then used to make the TCR library. These data were also filed under a second study, of T cells in Graves' hyperthyroidism and ophthalmopathy.

The specimen was peripheral blood mononuclear cells (PBMCs), collected at new diagnosis, from a patient treated with antithyroid drugs. The receptors originated from a man aged 35 to 55 with Graves disease.

This clonotype was counted many times. The gene calls are TRBV10-3 and TRBJ2-7; 8 nucleotides agree with TRBD1. CDR1 and CDR2 (germline): ENHRY, SYGVKD. The CDR3 extends over 13 amino acids. The junction had 5 bases not matched to a gene; V was cut back by 4 bases and J by 6 bases. DNA of the CDR3: TGTGCCATCAGTGGGAGTGGGACAGGCGAGCAGTACTTC. Its protein is CAISGSGTGEQYF.

This clonotype was recorded many times. The gene calls are TRBV5-1 and TRBJ2-3; 8 bases map to TRBD2. The germline gives CDR1 SGHRS, CDR2 YFSETQ. There are 17 residues in the CDR3. Unmatched junction bases numbered 10, after V lost 3 bases and J lost 1 base. CDR3 sequence (DNA): TGCGCCAGCAGCTGGACCCACGGGGGGGCCCGCACAGATACGCAGTATTTT. Protein sequence: CASSWTHGGARTDTQYF. Drawing the rest from reference TRBV5-1 and TRBJ2-3, the complete variable domain is KAGVTQTPRYLIKTRGQQVTLSCSPISGHRSVSWYQQTPGQGLQFLFEYFSETQRNKGNFPGRFSGRQFSNSRSEMNVSTLELGDSALYLCASSWTHGGARTDTQYFGPGTRLTVL.

This clonotype was seen at least ten times. The CDR3 loop reads CAWSGQGMGNQPQHF. As DNA, the CDR3 is TGTGCCTGGAGTGGACAGGGGATGGGCAATCAGCCCCAGCATTTT. The chain recombines TRBV30 with TRBJ1-5; 8 bases align to TRBD1. V lost 1 base to trimming and J lost 2 bases; unmatched junction nucleotides: 4. The CDR3 has 15 amino acids. Per the germline V gene, CDR1 is GTSNPN and CDR2 is SVGIG (reference sequence).

This clonotype was observed a handful of times. The chain has TRBV2 and TRBJ2-3; maybe TRBD2 (5 bases). The CDR3 extends over 16 amino acids. V shed 7 bases and J shed 1 base, with 18 bases lying between them. Germline V gene sequence: CDR1 SNHLY, CDR2 FYNNEI. CDR3 nucleotide sequence: TGTGCCAGCACCGGATCCCGGGGTTCCGGCACAGATACGCAGTATTTT. Encoded protein: CASTGSRGSGTDTQYF.

In the case of this clonotype: An end of the junction does not agree with germline; a read error may underlie this. V gene TRBV5-1 combines with J gene TRBJ2-7; 8 nucleotides align to TRBD1. Germline V lookup: CDR1 SGHRS, CDR2 YFSETQ. This CDR3 spans 15 amino acids. The CDR3 DNA reads TGTGCCAGCAGCACTCGGACAGGGTTCTCCTACGAGCAGTACTTC. It codes for CASSTRTGFSYEQYF.

This clonotype was picked up a small number of times. The rearrangement links TRBV5-1 to TRBJ2-3; TRBD2 agrees at 12 bases. V was pared by 7 bases and J by 2 bases, with 2 bases of the junction left unmatched. The CDR3 has 14 amino acids. The V gene's germline CDR1 is SGHRS and CDR2 YFSETQ. The CDR3 nucleotides are TGCGCCAGCGGACTAGCGGGGATCACAGATACGCAGTATTTT. It translates to CASGLAGITDTQYF. Full variable domain (outside the CDR3, taken from reference TRBV5-1 and TRBJ2-3): KAGVTQTPRYLIKTRGQQVTLSCSPISGHRSVSWYQQTPGQGLQFLFEYFSETQRNKGNFPGRFSGRQFSNSRSEMNVSTLELGDSALYLCASGLAGITDTQYFGPGTRLTVL.

The sample holds many counts of this clonotype. The chain has TRBV10-3 and TRBJ2-5, with 7 bases identical to TRBD1. Trimming removed 10 bases from V and 0 bases from J; junction bases left unmatched: 5. The germline V gene encodes CDR1 ENHRY and CDR2 SYGVKD. The CDR3 contains 13 residues. CDR3 DNA: TGTGCCACCGGGACAGTCGACCAAGAGACCCAGTACTTC. It encodes CATGTVDQETQYF.

This chain's CDR3 is CASSPTVGTDTQYF. In DNA form, the CDR3 reads TGTGCCAGCAGCCCGACCGTCGGCACAGATACGCAGTATTTT. This chain links TRBV10-3 with TRBJ2-3; D is ambiguous. The CDR3 has 14 residues. Trimming shortened V by 10 bases and J by 1 base, and 15 bases separated the two germline ends. The germline gives CDR1 ENHRY, CDR2 SYGVKD.

This clonotype was seen many times. The chain joins TRBV18 to TRBJ2-2; TRBD1 matches 7 bases. Germline V gene data show CDR1 as KGHSH and CDR2 as LQKENI. V lost 3 bases, J lost 6 bases, and 4 bases stayed unmatched. This CDR3 is 14 amino acids long. CDR3 sequence: CASSPLTGPGELFF. For the CDR3, the DNA is TGTGCCAGCTCACCCCTGACAGGGCCCGGGGAGCTGTTTTTT.

This clonotype was seen many times. The chain joins TRBV5-1 to TRBJ2-3, with D maybe TRBD1 (6 bases). V lost 4 bases and J 4 bases, leaving 16 bases between the germline ends. Germline V gene data show CDR1 as SGHRS and CDR2 as YFSETQ. This CDR3 comprises 15 residues. The CDR3 bases are TGCGCCAGCAGCACAAGACAGGATTCGGCAGATACGCAGTATTTT. Protein product: CASSTRQDSADTQYF.

This clonotype appeared many times. The rearrangement joins TRBV20-1 to TRBJ2-3; D possibly corresponds to TRBD1 (5 bases). Trimming cost V 0 bases and J 1 base, with 11 bases left between them. The germline CDR1 and CDR2 sequences are DFQATT and SNEGSKA (reference sequence). CDR3 length: 15 residues. The CDR3 sequence: CSARDRVSGTDTQYF. Here the CDR3 DNA reads TGCAGTGCTAGAGACAGGGTGTCGGGCACAGATACGCAGTATTTT.

Only a few counts were recorded for this clonotype. A read error may explain this, as a much larger clone is one base away. The V call is TRBV20-1, the J call TRBJ2-5, with no clear D. The better agreement between TRBJ2-1 and the DNA end casts doubt on the J call. The length of the CDR3 is 15 residues. Germline loops: CDR1 DFQATT, CDR2 SNEGSKA (reference sequence). The CDR3 is CSARDFTQVQETQFF. The CDR3 DNA sequence: TGCAGTGCTAGAGATTTCACCCAGGTCCAAGAGACCCAGTTCTTC.

Ten or more counts support this clonotype. This chain joins TRBV20-1 and TRBJ1-5; no clear D gene. Germline CDR1 and CDR2: DFQATT and SNEGSKA (reference sequence). The CDR3 has 13 residues. Trimming removed 1 base at V and 6 bases at J, with 10 bases between. The CDR3: CSARVEIGQPQHF. In nucleotides, the CDR3 is TGCAGTGCTAGAGTGGAGATAGGTCAGCCCCAGCATTTT.

This clonotype was detected only a few times. V is TRBV19 and J is TRBJ1-2, with 7 positions matching TRBD1. V lost 6 bases and J lost 8; bases outside the gene matches: 9. The CDR3 is 13 amino acids. Germline CDR1 is LNHDA and CDR2 is SQIVND (reference sequence). CDR3 sequence (DNA): TGTGCCAGTAGACGACAGGGATTGTTCGGCTACACCTTC. This encodes CASRRQGLFGYTF.

This clonotype was observed many times. CDR3 region: CASSLPDRGRAGELFF. CDR3 sequence (DNA): TGTGCCAGCAGCTTACCAGACAGGGGTCGGGCCGGGGAGCTGTTTTTT. The chain carries TRBV7-3 and TRBJ2-2; 8 nucleotides line up with TRBD1. V gave up 2 bases and J gave up 6 bases; unmatched junction bases: 8. The CDR3 extends over 16 amino acids. The V gene's germline CDR1 is SGHTA and CDR2 FQGTGA.

This clonotype has ten or more counts. The chain carries TRBV10-3 and TRBJ1-5; 7 nucleotides align to TRBD1. V trimming: 10 bases; J trimming: 0 bases; junction bases outside the gene matches: 9. The CDR3 is made up of 15 amino acids. Germline V gene sequence: CDR1 ENHRY, CDR2 SYGVKD. DNA for the CDR3: TGTGCCACCCAGAAAGGGACAGTTAGCAATCAGCCCCAGCATTTT. Translated, it gives CATQKGTVSNQPQHF.

The rearrangement uses TRBV24-1 and TRBJ1-4, with D perhaps TRBD1 (6 bases). V was shortened by 4 bases and J by 0 bases, with 14 bases between the two germline ends. Per the germline V gene, CDR1 is KGHDR and CDR2 is SFDVKD. The CDR3 is 17 amino acids. The chain's CDR3 is CATSDGTGHSTNEKLFF. The CDR3 DNA reads TGTGCCACCAGTGACGGGACGGGACATTCAACTAATGAAAAACTGTTTTTT.

This clonotype was observed many times. The chain has TRBV7-2 and TRBJ2-1, with 7 bases aligning to TRBD1. CDR3 size: 14 residues. Germline CDR1 and CDR2: SGHTA and FQGNSA. The V segment lost 5 bases and the J segment 8 bases; nucleotides outside the gene matches: 9. The CDR3 nucleotides are TGTGCCAGCAGCCGTAGGACAGGATCGGATGAGCAGTTCTTC. Protein product: CASSRRTGSDEQFF.

This clonotype has only a few counts. DNA of the CDR3: TGTGCCAGCAGCTTTTCCGGGGACCTTGGGGCTGAGCAGTTCTTC. It is translated as CASSFSGDLGAEQFF. The rearrangement joins TRBV7-9 to TRBJ2-1; D assignment may be TRBD1 or TRBD2 (5 bases each). The CDR3 extends over 15 amino acids. Germline CDR1 and CDR2: SEHNR and FQNEAQ (reference sequence). Trimming removed 3 bases at V and 9 bases at J, with 18 bases between.

This clonotype showed up just a few times. The gene calls are TRBV20-1 and TRBJ2-3; TRBD2 aligns across 9 bases. Trimming took 4 bases from V and 14 from J; bases not matched to a gene: 16. The CDR3 spans 14 residues. The germline CDR1 and CDR2 sequences are DFQATT and SNEGSKA (reference sequence). CDR3 nucleotides: TGCAGTGCTAATAAAGCGGGGGGCCCCCCCCAGCCGTATTTT. It is translated as CSANKAGGPPQPYF.

This clonotype was found many times. This sequence joins TRBV4-2 and TRBJ2-1, with D possibly being TRBD1 or TRBD2 (5 bases each). V was trimmed by 1 base and J by 9 bases, leaving 16 bases between them. The germline CDR1 and CDR2 sequences are LGHNA and YNFKEQ. The length of the CDR3 is 15 residues. In DNA, the CDR3 is TGTGCCAGCAGCCAAGCCACGCCTCAGGGAGCTGAGCAGTTCTTC. Protein sequence: CASSQATPQGAEQFF.

This clonotype was found a few times. The chain recombines TRBV19 with TRBJ1-5, with 9 bases fitting TRBD1. V lost 7 bases to trimming and J lost 7 bases; unmatched junction nucleotides: 8. This CDR3 has 14 amino acids. The germline V gene encodes CDR1 LNHDA and CDR2 SQIVND (reference sequence). This chain's CDR3 is CASNQDRGGQPQHF. The CDR3 coding sequence is TGTGCCAGTAACCAGGACAGGGGAGGGCAGCCCCAGCATTTT.

V is TRBV12-3 or TRBV12-4 and J is TRBJ1-6; 7 bases fit TRBD1. After removal of 8 bases from V and 1 base from J, the junction contained 5 bases not matched to a gene. This CDR3 spans 15 amino acids. This CDR3 reads CASGLRGSYNSPLHF. CDR3 DNA sequence: TGTGCCAGCGGTCTCAGGGGGTCCTATAATTCACCCCTCCACTTT.

Details on this clonotype: A single base separates this from a much larger clone, so it may be a read error. The chain is built from TRBV27 and TRBJ2-1; D unclear. The length of the CDR3 is 12 residues. CDR1 and CDR2 from the germline V gene are MNHEY and SMNVEV (reference sequence). V was cut by 1 base and J by 8 bases, with 6 bases left in between. The CDR3 protein is CASSLFGYEQFF. CDR3 DNA sequence: TGTGCCAGCAGTTTATTCGGCTATGAGCAGTTCTTC.